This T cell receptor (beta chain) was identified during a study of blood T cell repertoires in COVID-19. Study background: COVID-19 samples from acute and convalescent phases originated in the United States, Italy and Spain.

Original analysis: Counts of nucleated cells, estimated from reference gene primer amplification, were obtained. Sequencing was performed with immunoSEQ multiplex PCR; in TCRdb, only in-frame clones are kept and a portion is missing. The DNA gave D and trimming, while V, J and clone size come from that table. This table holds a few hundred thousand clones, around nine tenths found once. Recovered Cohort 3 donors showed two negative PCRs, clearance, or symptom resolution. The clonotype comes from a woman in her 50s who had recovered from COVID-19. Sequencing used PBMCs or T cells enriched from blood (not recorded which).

CDR3 protein: CASSPSTEHYGYTF. As DNA, the CDR3 is TGTGCCAGCTCACCCTCTACAGAGCACTATGGCTACACCTTC. The genes are TRBV18 and TRBJ1-2; no firm D call. The V end was cut by 3 bases, the J end by 3 bases, with 11 bases between. The V gene's germline CDR1 is KGHSH and CDR2 LQKENI. CDR3 length equals 14 residues.